These 29 T cell receptor beta chains came from one sample sequenced in a study of blood T cells in healthy people across ages. For the second PCR, which ran for about 7 to 12 cycles, a sample-barcoded 5' primer and a J-beta primer mix were used. TCRdb re-called the 5' RACE reads with MiXCR, one entry per CDR3 protein. The top ten clones hold 6.5% to 8.5% of a sample with 1,300,000 or so distinct CDR3 sequences, approximately 59% of them seen once. Sequenced sample: blood. These receptors were taken from a man aged 18 to 35 in good health.

This clonotype was recorded a few times. A much larger clone is a single base away; this may be a read error. This chain links TRBV29-1 with TRBJ2-3; D gene uncertain. The length of the CDR3 is 13 residues. The germline V gene encodes CDR1 SQVTM and CDR2 ANQGSEA. V was cut by 7 bases and J by 0 bases, with 11 bases left in between. CDR3 protein: CSARAPSTDTQYF. The CDR3 coding sequence is TGCAGCGCCCGAGCCCCTAGCACAGATACGCAGTATTTT.

This chain links TRBV6-5 with TRBJ2-5; the D gene is possibly TRBD2 (6 bases). Germline V lookup: CDR1 MNHEY, CDR2 SVGAGI. This CDR3 contains 14 residues. Trimming cost V 7 bases and J 4 bases, with 16 bases left between them. Written as DNA, the CDR3 is TGTGCCAGCAACCGGGAGAGGGTCCTAGAGACCCAGTACTTC. Amino acid sequence: CASNRERVLETQYF.

This clonotype was recorded at least ten times. This rearrangement joins TRBV7-2 to TRBJ2-3; D is unresolved. The CDR3 contains 14 residues. Germline V gene lookup returns CDR1 SGHTA and CDR2 FQGNSA. The V end was cut by 0 bases, the J end by 2 bases, with 6 bases between. The CDR3, as DNA: TGTGCCAGCAGCTTAGCGGGCCCCACAGATACGCAGTATTTT. Translating gives CASSLAGPTDTQYF.

A remark on this clonotype: A much bigger clone sits one base away, suggesting this may be a read error. The chain couples TRBV6-2 or TRBV6-3 to TRBJ2-1; D gene unclear. The CDR3 has 14 amino acids. CDR1 MNHEY and CDR2 SVGEGT come from the germline V gene. V was pared by 5 bases and J by 10 bases, with 18 bases between. The CDR3, as DNA: TGTGCCAGCAGTGCCAACCCCTTCCCAAGAGAGCAGTTCTTC. Translation gives CASSANPFPREQFF.

V usage is TRBV10-3 and J usage is TRBJ1-1; D may be TRBD1 (6 bases). In germline, CDR1 is ENHRY, CDR2 SYGVKD. The V end lost 4 bases, the J end lost 1 base, and 10 bases lay between the germline ends. There are 14 residues in the CDR3. CDR3 nucleotides: TGTGCCATCAGTGTCCCGGGACAGAACACTGAAGCTTTCTTT. It translates to CAISVPGQNTEAFF.

The chain joins TRBV9 to TRBJ2-5; D call uncertain. The DNA matches TRBJ2-7 better at its end, which makes the J call doubtful. Germline values: CDR1 SGDLS, CDR2 YYNGEE. The CDR3 has 14 amino acids. The CDR3 loop reads CASSVTENAYEQYF. The CDR3 DNA is TGTGCCAGCAGCGTAACAGAAAATGCCTACGAGCAGTACTTC.

This sequence joins TRBV27 and TRBJ1-6, with D uncertain. The ends were cut back, 1 base at V and 0 bases at J, with 13 bases in the middle. Germline CDR1 MNHEY, CDR2 SMNVEV (reference sequence). The CDR3 covers 18 residues. The CDR3 DNA reads TGTGCCAGCAGTTTATTCGGCGGACCGAGCTCCTATAATTCACCCCTCCACTTT. Translation gives CASSLFGGPSSYNSPLHF.

The genes are TRBV7-8 and TRBJ2-3, with 8 bases identical to TRBD1. This CDR3 has 14 residues. CDR1 SGHVS and CDR2 FQNEAQ come from the germline V gene. The V and J ends lost 3 bases and 6 bases, in that order; junction bases with no gene match: 5. This CDR3 reads CASSLDRDIDTQYF. The CDR3 DNA follows: TGTGCCAGCAGCTTGGACAGGGATATTGATACGCAGTATTTT.

This sequence joins TRBV5-1 and TRBJ1-2; tentatively, D is TRBD1 (5 bases). The CDR3 runs 14 residues. The ends were cut back, 4 bases at V and 4 bases at J, with 14 bases in the middle. Germline CDR1 is SGHRS and CDR2 is YFSETQ. CDR3 region: CASSLDREAYGYTF. CDR3 DNA: TGCGCCAGCAGCCTCGACAGAGAGGCCTATGGCTACACCTTC.

The rearrangement links TRBV5-1 to TRBJ2-5; D possibly corresponds to TRBD1 (5 bases). CDR3 length: 14 residues. Trimming removed 0 bases at V and 4 bases at J, with 10 bases between. Per germline, CDR1 SGHRS and CDR2 YFSETQ. The CDR3 DNA reads as TGCGCCAGCAGCTTGGTTACAGGCCCAGAGACCCAGTACTTC. This encodes CASSLVTGPETQYF.

J is TRBJ1-4 and V is TRBV29-1, with a possible D match to TRBD1 (6 bases). The CDR3 covers 14 residues. Trimming took off 2 bases at V and 4 bases at J, with 11 bases between the two ends. Germline V gene lookup returns CDR1 SQVTM and CDR2 ANQGSEA. The DNA of the CDR3 is TGCAGCGTTGAAAGGGCAGGGGATAATGAAAAACTGTTTTTT. Translated, it gives CSVERAGDNEKLFF.

CDR3 in DNA: TGTGCCAGCAGTTACGGGTTAGCGGGGGGGCTTGATGAGCAGTTCTTC. It translates to CASSYGLAGGLDEQFF. The chain employs TRBV6-2 or TRBV6-3 and TRBJ2-1; 11 bases are shared with TRBD2. V gave up 2 bases and J gave up 8 bases; unmatched junction bases: 8. The germline CDR1 and CDR2 sequences are MNHEY and SVGEGT. There are 16 residues in the CDR3.

The rearrangement joins TRBV29-1 to TRBJ2-7, with D perhaps matching TRBD1 or TRBD2 (6 bases each). V was shortened by 1 base and J by 1 base, with 23 bases between the two germline ends. The germline V gene has CDR1 SQVTM and CDR2 ANQGSEA. This CDR3 is 18 amino acids long. This CDR3 is CSVEAVKRRDTTSYEQYF. In DNA form, the CDR3 reads TGCAGCGTTGAAGCCGTAAAAAGGCGGGACACTACGTCCTACGAGCAGTACTTC.

The chain employs TRBV29-1 and TRBJ2-7, with a weak D call TRBD1 (5 bases). This CDR3 spans 12 amino acids. Germline V gene lookup returns CDR1 SQVTM and CDR2 ANQGSEA. With 3 bases removed from V and 3 bases from J, the gap between germline ends came to 9 bases. Here the CDR3 reads CSVDATGYEQYF. CDR3 coding DNA: TGCAGCGTTGACGCTACAGGCTACGAGCAGTACTTC.

The chain has TRBV11-2 and TRBJ1-2; no clear D. The CDR3 spans 13 residues. Germline V gene data show CDR1 as SGHAT and CDR2 as FQNNGV. The V gene lost 6 bases and the J gene lost 0 bases, with 8 bases spanning the gap. The CDR3 here is CASRRPTNYGYTF. The CDR3 DNA reads as TGTGCCAGCAGAAGGCCTACTAACTATGGCTACACCTTC.

The rearrangement joins TRBV6-2 or TRBV6-3 to TRBJ2-7; D gene ambiguous. This CDR3 contains 12 residues. CDR1 is MNHEY, CDR2 SVGEGT, per germline. Trimming left V 5 bases short and J 5 bases short, with 10 bases between. Written as DNA, the CDR3 is TGTGCCAGCAGTCAAGACCCAAACGAGCAGTACTTC. This translates into CASSQDPNEQYF.

CDR3 bases: TGTGCCAGCAGCTTAGATGGCGGGAGTCCGGATACGCAGTATTTT. This sequence encodes CASSLDGGSPDTQYF. V and J are TRBV7-8 and TRBJ2-3, with 7 bases aligning to TRBD2. In germline, CDR1 is SGHVS, CDR2 FQNEAQ. V trimming: 1 base; J trimming: 6 bases; junction bases outside the gene matches: 7. The CDR3 totals 15 residues.

The rearrangement uses TRBV27 and TRBJ2-3, with 10 bases fitting TRBD2. The CDR3 covers 17 residues. Germline lookup yields CDR1 MNHEY and CDR2 SMNVEV (reference sequence). Germline trimming cut 5 bases from V and 4 bases from J; bases unmatched to any gene: 12. In DNA, the CDR3 is TGTGCCAGCAGTGAGCGGACTAGCGGCCACATACCAGATACGCAGTATTTT. Its translation is CASSERTSGHIPDTQYF.

This chain uses TRBV6-6 with TRBJ1-1; D is undetermined. CDR3 size: 15 residues. Germline V gene sequence: CDR1 MNHNY, CDR2 SVGAGI (reference sequence). V was pared by 2 bases and J by 1 base, with 11 bases between. The CDR3 sequence: CASSYLEGENTEAFF. In DNA form, the CDR3 reads TGTGCCAGCAGTTACCTCGAGGGAGAGAACACTGAAGCTTTCTTT.

The chain joins TRBV9 to TRBJ2-5; 13 bases map to TRBD2. This CDR3 region has 16 residues. CDR1 and CDR2 (germline): SGDLS, YYNGEE. The ends lost 0 bases at V and 4 bases at J; junction bases unmatched: 3. For the CDR3, the DNA is TGTGCCAGCAGCGTAGGACTAGCGGGAGGCTCAGAGACCCAGTACTTC. Translating gives CASSVGLAGGSETQYF.

This clonotype was seen a handful of times. The gene calls are TRBV20-1 and TRBJ1-2; unclear D gene. Germline V CDR1 and CDR2: DFQATT, SNEGSKA (reference sequence). The V end was cut by 3 bases, the J end by 8 bases, with 16 bases between. The CDR3 sequence is 13 residues long. The CDR3 coding sequence is TGCAGTGCTAGTGCACAGCCTTCTGCGGGCTACACCTTC. The encoded protein is CSASAQPSAGYTF.

Only a few counts were recorded for this clonotype. This rearrangement joins TRBV6-2 or TRBV6-3 to TRBJ2-7; either TRBD1 or TRBD2 may supply D (5 bases each). The CDR3 has 15 amino acids. The V gene's germline CDR1 is MNHEY and CDR2 SVGEGT. Trimming took off 8 bases at V and 6 bases at J, with 23 bases between the two ends. The CDR3 region is CASRWDPTSLGEQYF. The CDR3 DNA follows: TGTGCCAGCCGCTGGGACCCGACGTCGTTGGGCGAGCAGTACTTC.

The chain is built from TRBV27 and TRBJ1-5; TRBD1 is a possible D gene (6 bases). Trimming pared 4 bases from V and 6 bases from J, leaving 22 bases between. Germline-derived CDR1 and CDR2 are MNHEY and SMNVEV (reference sequence). The CDR3 spans 17 residues. The DNA for the CDR3 is TGTGCCAGCAGTTCCCGTAAGACAGGTGGGATGTCTCAGCCCCAGCATTTT. As protein: CASSSRKTGGMSQPQHF.

The chain recombines TRBV29-1 with TRBJ1-4, with unresolved D. This CDR3 has 14 residues. Trimming cost V 2 bases and J 4 bases, with 11 bases left between them. Germline lookup yields CDR1 SQVTM and CDR2 ANQGSEA. The CDR3: CSVELPGLNEKLFF. The CDR3 DNA is TGCAGCGTTGAATTGCCAGGCCTTAATGAAAAACTGTTTTTT.

This clonotype came up a few times. The chain combines TRBV7-9 with TRBJ2-1, with 7 nucleotides matching TRBD2. Germline CDR1 is SEHNR and CDR2 is FQNEAQ (reference sequence). J lost 4 bases, V lost 3 bases, and 9 bases had no gene match. This CDR3 has 16 amino acids. For the CDR3, the DNA is TGTGCCAGCAGCTTGGTCGAGGGAGCGGGATACAATGAGCAGTTCTTC. Protein sequence: CASSLVEGAGYNEQFF.

The V gene is TRBV10-3, the J gene TRBJ2-1; no reliable D call. Germline values: CDR1 ENHRY, CDR2 SYGVKD. This CDR3 region has 12 residues. The V end was cut by 4 bases, the J end by 7 bases, with 8 bases between. Here the CDR3 reads CAISGAGNEQFF. As DNA, the CDR3 is TGTGCCATCAGTGGGGCCGGTAATGAGCAGTTCTTC.

This CDR3 is CSADKAAEQYF. DNA of the CDR3: TGCAGTGCTGACAAGGCTGCCGAGCAGTACTTC. The chain joins TRBV20-1 to TRBJ2-7, with D unclear. Germline CDR1 DFQATT, CDR2 SNEGSKA (reference sequence). Trimming removed 5 bases from V and 6 bases from J, with 11 bases in between. The CDR3 extends over 11 amino acids.

This sequence joins TRBV2 and TRBJ1-1, with D unresolved. V gave up 10 bases and J gave up 8 bases, with 20 bases separating them. This CDR3 has 13 residues. Germline CDR1 and CDR2: SNHLY and FYNNEI. This CDR3 reads CATLGSLSSEAFF. CDR3 in DNA: TGTGCCACACTGGGGTCACTATCATCGGAAGCTTTCTTT.

This clonotype was counted a few times. This rearrangement joins TRBV4-1 to TRBJ2-7; D may match TRBD1 or TRBD2 (5 bases each). Germline CDR1 MGHRA, CDR2 YSYEKL. The V gene lost 0 bases and the J gene lost 4 bases, with 7 bases spanning the gap. CDR3 length: 13 residues. CDR3 DNA: TGCGCCAGCAGCCAAGATTGGGGGTACGAGCAGTACTTC. It translates to CASSQDWGYEQYF.